Described below is a single TCR beta chain sequence and its context. The antigen is not known. Germline assignment: CDR1 SGHTA and CDR2 FQGTGA. The V gene lost 5 bases and the J gene lost 1 base, with 8 bases spanning the gap. The CDR3 loop spans 14 amino acids. Data came from immunoSEQ multiplex PCR; TCRdb stores just in-frame clones and leaves some out. This sample carries some 2,500,000 clones, over 85% of them seen once, and the ten largest clones take 0.36%. The split of CD4+ cells yielded CD45RA+ naive and CD45RA-negative memory subsets. The entry originates in a study of shared clonotypes between healthy human individuals. Regarding the study as a whole: The expectation was that sequencing depth would affect clonotype sharing among donors. Generation probabilities of non-shared clonotypes were lower (relative to those shared by all four donors). Represented genetic and exposure-history diversity was restricted by having few donors.

Sequenced: naive CD4+ T cells from PBMCs. Noted subset: CD45RA+ positively selected. The TCR was taken from a man aged 18 to 35 in good health. Some clones in this sample may be carry-over from other donors' samples. The gene calls are TRBV7-3 and TRBJ2-2; no reliable D call. The CDR3 loop is CASSGNGNTGELFF. CDR3 nucleotides: TGTGCCAGCAGCGGGAATGGGAACACCGGGGAGCTGTTTTTT.